Sequencing of this T cell receptor beta chain was carried out in a study of long-term antiretroviral therapy in people with HIV. For the study at large: Initial samples were collected about a decade before the 2015 immediate-ART recommendation. The study, taken as a whole, reports: Despite increasing after ART, diversity remained lower than that of transplant donor controls. Controls exceeded HIV repertoires in CDR3 length range.

Germline V gene sequence: CDR1 SGHTA, CDR2 FQGNSA. The V and J ends lost 2 bases and 7 bases respectively, with 18 bases between them. The CDR3 has 15 amino acids. Researchers ran immunoSEQ v3.0 at survey level. Some clones are missing from TCRdb's copy, which holds only in-frame ones; the method was immunoSEQ multiplex PCR. The sample has tens of thousands of clones, over 90% seen once. About this clone: What it recognizes is unknown.

Per donor, a minimum of one pre-ART and a minimum of two post-ART PBMC samples were available. Sequenced material: unsorted PBMCs, taken 6 to 6.5 years after starting antiretroviral therapy. The receptor comes from a man aged 25 to 40 with HIV. The rearrangement links TRBV7-2 to TRBJ2-7; the D gene is possibly TRBD1 (6 bases). CDR3 amino acids: CASSLSTRAGVEQYF. DNA for the CDR3: TGTGCCAGCAGCTTATCCACCCGGGCAGGGGTAGAGCAGTACTTC.